These T cell receptor beta chains were read from a single sample in a study of blood T cell repertoires in COVID-19. The table came from immunoSEQ multiplex PCR; TCRdb's copy has only in-frame clones and leaves some out. Of roughly 410,000 clones in the sample, 80% to 90% were seen once. The sample comprised peripheral blood. Every receptor here comes from a woman in her sixties or seventies with COVID-19, enrolled during active disease. The CDR3 runs from the conserved cysteine through the conserved F or W. Fields, in order: clone size, D gene, J gene, V gene, CDR3 protein, CDR3 DNA. D genes are given only for firm matches. Not all rows give a size; the values are once, few, many and, for expanded clones, a class.

size: NA
D: TRBD1
J: TRBJ2-1
V: TRBV11-3
CDR3: CASSMGQGLFDEQFF
DNA: TGTGCCAGCAGTATGGGACAGGGGTTGTTCGATGAGCAGTTCTTC

size: NA
D: TRBD1
J: TRBJ2-3
V: TRBV20-1
CDR3: CSASKGAISTDTQYF
DNA: TGCAGTGCTAGTAAGGGGGCTATCTCCACAGATACGCAGTATTTT

size: NA
D: TRBD1
J: TRBJ1-1
V: TRBV18
CDR3: CASSPPRIGGLNTEAFF
DNA: TGTGCCAGCTCACCACCCCGAATAGGGGGCTTGAACACTGAAGCTTTCTTT

size: NA
D: TRBD1
J: TRBJ1-5
V: TRBV10-3
CDR3: CAISETGGNQPQHF
DNA: TGTGCCATCAGTGAGACAGGGGGCAATCAGCCCCAGCATTTT

size: few
D: NA
J: TRBJ2-2
V: TRBV2
CDR3: CASSEIRSSGELFF
DNA: TGTGCCAGCAGTGAGATCAGGTCGTCCGGGGAGCTGTTTTTT

size: NA
D: TRBD2
J: TRBJ2-3
V: TRBV3-1/TRBV3-2
CDR3: CASSQGLAGKGTQYF
DNA: TGTGCCAGCAGCCAAGGGCTAGCGGGGAAGGGTACGCAGTATTTT

size: NA
D: TRBD2
J: TRBJ2-3
V: TRBV7-6
CDR3: CASSFRRGGLFSTDTQYF
DNA: TGTGCCAGCAGCTTTCGGCGGGGGGGCCTTTTCAGCACAGATACGCAGTATTTT

size: NA
D: TRBD1
J: TRBJ2-3
V: TRBV7-4
CDR3: CASPVGQGTDTQYF
DNA: TGTGCCAGCCCCGTGGGACAGGGCACAGATACGCAGTATTTT

size: few
D: NA
J: TRBJ1-6
V: TRBV4-1
CDR3: CASSPQDRSNSPLHF
DNA: TGCGCCAGCAGCCCCCAGGACAGAAGCAATTCACCCCTCCACTTT

size: NA
D: TRBD1
J: TRBJ2-1
V: TRBV4-1
CDR3: CASSQGGTGLRYEQFF
DNA: TGCGCCAGCAGCCAAGGCGGGACAGGGCTACGGTATGAGCAGTTCTTC

size: once
D: NA
J: TRBJ1-1
V: TRBV27
CDR3: CASSLSRVGTEAFF
DNA: TGTGCCAGCAGTTTGTCCAGGGTGGGAACTGAAGCTTTCTTT

size: NA
D: NA
J: TRBJ1-2
V: TRBV6-5
CDR3: CASRGYGTRYGYTF
DNA: TGTGCCAGCAGAGGTTACGGGACAAGGTATGGCTACACCTTC

size: few
D: TRBD1
J: TRBJ1-1
V: TRBV7-9
CDR3: CASSLERGQGWTEAFF
DNA: TGTGCCAGCAGCTTAGAACGTGGACAGGGGTGGACTGAAGCTTTCTTT

size: NA
D: TRBD1
J: TRBJ1-1
V: TRBV15
CDR3: CATQGTGLMNTEAFF
DNA: TGTGCCACCCAAGGGACAGGGCTTATGAACACTGAAGCTTTCTTT

size: NA
D: TRBD1
J: TRBJ2-1
V: TRBV2
CDR3: CATGTDSYNEQFF
DNA: TGTGCTACCGGGACAGACTCCTACAATGAGCAGTTCTTC

size: once
D: NA
J: TRBJ1-2
V: TRBV5-1
CDR3: CASSWRGEDYGYTF
DNA: TGCGCCAGCAGCTGGCGGGGAGAGGACTATGGCTACACCTTC

size: NA
D: NA
J: TRBJ1-5
V: TRBV4-1
CDR3: CASSQVRAGMNQPQHF
DNA: TGCGCCAGCAGCCAAGTCCGGGCAGGGATGAATCAGCCCCAGCATTTT

size: NA
D: TRBD1
J: TRBJ1-5
V: TRBV19
CDR3: CASSPTGRQGLYNQPQHF
DNA: TGTGCCAGTAGTCCCACCGGTCGACAGGGGCTATACAATCAGCCCCAGCATTTT

size: NA
D: NA
J: TRBJ2-5
V: TRBV7-2
CDR3: CASSFNLYTSQYF
DNA: TGTGCCAGCAGCTTTAACTTGTATACGTCCCAGTACTTC

size: NA
D: NA
J: TRBJ1-2
V: TRBV5-1
CDR3: CASSAEAYGYTF
DNA: TGCGCCAGCAGTGCTGAGGCCTATGGCTACACCTTC

size: NA
D: NA
J: TRBJ2-2
V: TRBV12-3/TRBV12-4
CDR3: CASSRGPGELFF
DNA: TGTGCCAGCAGCAGGGGTCCCGGGGAGCTGTTTTTT

size: NA
D: TRBD1
J: TRBJ1-5
V: TRBV6-6
CDR3: CASSSEQGAGQPQHF
DNA: TGTGCCAGCAGTTCCGAGCAGGGGGCGGGTCAGCCCCAGCATTTT